Presented here are 17 T cell receptor beta chains from one specimen sequenced in a study of OX40 agonist ivuxolimab in advanced cancers. Some clones are missing from TCRdb's copy, which holds only in-frame ones; the method was immunoSEQ multiplex PCR. The sample lists approximately 59,000 clones; over 80% were seen once. Material: CD4+ or CD8+ T cells sorted from blood, obtained in a trial of the OX40 agonist ivuxolimab. These receptors were collected from an adult with an advanced solid tumor such as melanoma, head and neck, liver or kidney cancer.

The CDR3 spells CASSYSRLYSYEQYF. CDR3 nucleotides: TGTGCCAGCAGTTACTCGAGGCTGTACTCCTACGAGCAGTACTTC. The chain joins TRBV6-5 to TRBJ2-7; D is unclear. The ends were cut back, 0 bases at V and 0 bases at J, with 9 bases in the middle. The CDR3 is made up of 15 amino acids. Germline assignment: CDR1 MNHEY and CDR2 SVGAGI.

This clone was seen a single time. The chain has TRBV25-1 and TRBJ2-7, with 9 bases lining up with TRBD1. Per germline, CDR1 MGHDK and CDR2 SYGVNS. This CDR3 comprises 18 residues. V was clipped by 2 bases and J by 5 bases; unmatched bases: 16. As DNA, the CDR3 is TGTGCCAGCAGTGAAAATTTTCGTTTCGGGACAGGGATCCACGAGCAGTACTTC. Encoded protein: CASSENFRFGTGIHEQYF.

This sequence joins TRBV14 and TRBJ1-2; 7 bases fit TRBD1. CDR1 SGHDN and CDR2 FVKESK come from the germline V gene. The CDR3 spans 17 residues. The V segment lost 0 bases and the J segment 7 bases; nucleotides outside the gene matches: 14. CDR3 in amino acids: CASSQDLQGNRGGGYTF. In DNA, the CDR3 is TGTGCCAGCAGCCAAGATTTACAGGGGAACAGGGGTGGTGGCTACACCTTC.

This chain connects TRBV5-5 to TRBJ2-1; D may be TRBD1 (5 bases). With 6 bases removed from V and 2 bases from J, the gap between germline ends came to 9 bases. This CDR3 has 13 residues. Germline CDR1 and CDR2: SGHKS and YYEKEE (reference sequence). CDR3 sequence: CASIGAPYNEQFF. Here the CDR3 DNA reads TGTGCCAGCATAGGGGCACCCTACAATGAGCAGTTCTTC.

This chain links TRBV11-2 with TRBJ2-1; 7 bases align to TRBD2. The CDR3 has 16 residues. After removal of 1 base from V and 3 bases from J, the junction contained 6 bases not matched to a gene. Germline CDR1 is SGHAT and CDR2 is FQNNGV. For the CDR3, the DNA is TGTGCCAGCAGCTTAGGTCCTAGCGGAGGCTACAATGAGCAGTTCTTC. This translates into CASSLGPSGGYNEQFF.

The V gene is TRBV7-9, the J gene TRBJ2-2; 9 bases line up with TRBD1. With 5 bases clipped from V and 5 bases from J, the junction kept 9 bases outside the gene matches. There are 16 residues in the CDR3. CDR1 is SEHNR and CDR2 is FQNEAQ in the germline V gene (reference sequence). CDR3 DNA sequence: TGTGCCAGCAGCATATCCCCGGGACAGGGTACCGGGGAGCTGTTTTTT. This gives the protein CASSISPGQGTGELFF.

The V and J genes are TRBV6-1 and TRBJ2-1; a possible D gene is TRBD1 (5 bases). CDR1 is MNHNS, CDR2 SASEGT, per germline. The CDR3 sequence is 14 residues long. V was shortened by 2 bases and J by 7 bases, with 12 bases between the two germline ends. This CDR3 reads CASSESQGRNEQFF. In DNA, the CDR3 is TGTGCCAGCAGTGAATCGCAGGGTAGGAATGAGCAGTTCTTC.

The chain links TRBV28 to TRBJ2-3; D is undetermined. The germline CDR1 and CDR2 sequences are MDHEN and SYDVKM. The CDR3 has 15 residues. Trimming stripped 7 bases from V and 2 bases from J, with 16 bases between. The CDR3 DNA reads TGTGCCAGCACCTCCCCCCCTGCCCACACAGATACGCAGTATTTT. Translated, it gives CASTSPPAHTDTQYF.

In its sample, this clone was seen once. The V gene is TRBV2, the J gene TRBJ1-1; the D is unclear. Per germline, CDR1 SNHLY and CDR2 FYNNEI. Trimming left V 10 bases short and J 3 bases short, with 21 bases between. The CDR3 runs to 15 residues. CDR3 DNA: TGTGCCATGGGGTGGGCCCATGACACGTACACTGAAGCTTTCTTT. Protein sequence: CAMGWAHDTYTEAFF.

J is TRBJ1-1 and V is TRBV30; D gene uncertain. The germline gives CDR1 GTSNPN, CDR2 SVGIG (reference sequence). The CDR3 is 10 residues long. V dropped 4 bases and J dropped 8 bases, with 8 bases sitting between them. The DNA for the CDR3 is TGTGCCTGGATTGACGCCGAAGCTTTCTTT. Translated, it gives CAWIDAEAFF.

This chain uses TRBV6-5 with TRBJ2-7; D tentatively reads TRBD1 or TRBD2 (6 bases each). Germline-derived CDR1 and CDR2 are MNHEY and SVGAGI. The CDR3 covers 13 residues. Deletions cut 6 bases from V and 2 bases from J, with 11 bases between. The CDR3 region is CASSSGEAYEQYF. The CDR3 nucleotides read TGTGCCAGCAGCTCAGGGGAGGCCTACGAGCAGTACTTC.

This chain connects TRBV5-1 to TRBJ2-2, with D unresolved. Trimming shortened V by 0 bases and J by 6 bases, and 9 bases separated the two germline ends. Germline CDR1 and CDR2: SGHRS and YFSETQ. The CDR3 is 14 residues long. CDR3: CASSLVRVPGELFF. The CDR3 DNA reads as TGCGCCAGCAGCTTGGTTCGGGTCCCCGGGGAGCTGTTTTTT.

This clone appeared a single time. The V and J genes are TRBV6-1 and TRBJ1-2, with D hard to call. Trimming stripped 5 bases from V and 8 bases from J, with 21 bases between. Germline CDR1 is MNHNS and CDR2 is SASEGT. The length of the CDR3 is 15 residues. The DNA of the CDR3 is TGTGCCAGCAGTCTACCCGAAGACGTCGCGAGGGGCTACACCTTC. Protein: CASSLPEDVARGYTF.

The chain couples TRBV7-8 to TRBJ2-6, with TRBD1 matching over 7 bases. There are 17 residues in the CDR3. The V gene end was trimmed by 3 bases and the J gene end by 0 bases; junction bases not matched to a gene: 5. CDR1 is SGHVS and CDR2 is FQNEAQ in the germline V gene. The CDR3 sequence: CASSFGTASSGANVLTF. CDR3 sequence (DNA): TGTGCCAGCAGCTTTGGGACAGCGAGCTCTGGGGCCAACGTCCTGACTTTC.

A few counts support this clone. The chain carries TRBV28 and TRBJ1-2; the match to TRBD1 covers 9 bases. V lost 6 bases to trimming and J lost 4 bases; unmatched junction nucleotides: 6. The CDR3 is 14 amino acids. From germline, CDR1 is MDHEN and CDR2 SYDVKM. DNA of the CDR3: TGTGCCAGCAGGGGACAGGGAAAGGTCTATGGCTACACCTTC. This gives the protein CASRGQGKVYGYTF.

This clone is a singleton in its sample. The V gene is TRBV5-4, the J gene TRBJ2-7; 8 bases are a match to TRBD2. Trimming cost V 1 base and J 0 bases; bases outside gene matches: 3. The CDR3 is made up of 15 amino acids. Germline assignment: CDR1 SGHNT and CDR2 YYREEE (reference sequence). The CDR3 sequence: CASSLPGGASYEQYF. In DNA, the CDR3 is TGTGCCAGCAGCTTGCCCGGGGGGGCCTCCTACGAGCAGTACTTC.

A few counts support this clone. The J gene is TRBJ1-2, the V gene TRBV5-5, with no clear D. This CDR3 comprises 13 residues. Germline CDR1 reads SGHKS; CDR2 reads YYEKEE (reference sequence). Trimming removed 2 bases from V and 8 bases from J, with 13 bases in between. CDR3 DNA sequence: TGTGCCAGCAGCTTTAATGACGTTAGGGGCTACACCTTC. This gives the protein CASSFNDVRGYTF.